The clone carrying this TCR beta chain was found a few times. Its antigen is unknown. The data are from a study of blood T cells in healthy people across ages. The CDR3 spans 14 residues. J gave up 9 bases and V 6 bases, and 6 bases lay outside the gene matches. Study-level findings and limits: The recorded TCR beta diversity per million T cells decreased in a roughly linear manner with age. A greater number of naive CD4+ cells and higher diversity distinguished long-lived donors from aged donors.

The use of a sample-barcoded 5' primer and a J-beta primer mix characterized a second PCR of roughly 6 to 11 cycles. Template switching added a 12-random-nucleotide identifier to every cDNA molecule. TCRdb re-called the 5' RACE reads with MiXCR, one entry per CDR3 protein. The sample lists around 750,000 distinct CDR3 sequences, 40% to 65% occurring once. Material for sequencing was blood. The TCR was taken from an elderly man in good health. V usage is TRBV12-3 or TRBV12-4 and J usage is TRBJ2-1; the match to TRBD2 covers 12 bases. CDR3 nucleotides: TGTGCCAGCAGCCCTAGCGGGAGGGGTAGTGAGCAGTTCTTC. Its protein is CASSPSGRGSEQFF.